These 15 T cell receptor beta chains came from one sample sequenced in a study of blood T cell repertoires in COVID-19. Sequencing was performed with immunoSEQ multiplex PCR; in TCRdb, only in-frame clones are kept and a portion is missing. This table holds around 290,000 clones, approximately 86% found once. Sequencing was done on a sample of peripheral blood. These receptor sequences come from a woman between 65 and 79 years old with COVID-19, enrolled during active disease.

This clone was seen a single time. This chain joins TRBV6-2 or TRBV6-3 and TRBJ1-5; D is uncertain. The V end was cut by 0 bases, the J end by 6 bases, with 12 bases between. This CDR3 is built from 15 residues. Germline-derived CDR1 and CDR2 are MNHEY and SVGEGT. CDR3 sequence (DNA): TGTGCCAGCAGTTACTCCACAAGTGGGAGTCAGCCCCAGCATTTT. The encoded protein is CASSYSTSGSQPQHF.

The rearrangement joins TRBV27 to TRBJ2-5, with D perhaps matching TRBD1 (6 bases). Deletions cut 5 bases from V and 5 bases from J, with 15 bases between. In germline, CDR1 is MNHEY, CDR2 SMNVEV (reference sequence). CDR3 length: 14 amino acids. The CDR3 region is CASSPQGIWETQYF. The DNA for the CDR3 is TGTGCCAGCAGTCCTCAGGGGATCTGGGAGACCCAGTACTTC.

V usage is TRBV5-1 and J usage is TRBJ1-1, with D possibly TRBD1 on 6 matching bases. The germline V gene encodes CDR1 SGHRS and CDR2 YFSETQ. The CDR3 extends over 15 amino acids. The germline V and J ends were trimmed by 4 bases and 0 bases, with 13 bases remaining between them. CDR3 coding DNA: TGCGCCAGCAGCGCACAGGGTCGCGTGAACACTGAAGCTTTCTTT. Amino acids: CASSAQGRVNTEAFF.

This CDR3 is CAAGTSGGPPYEQYF. CDR3 sequence (DNA): TGTGCCGCAGGGACTAGCGGGGGGCCACCCTACGAGCAGTACTTC. V gene TRBV6-5 combines with J gene TRBJ2-7; 15 bases fit TRBD2. V shed 11 bases, J shed 2 bases, and the junction held 7 bases outside the gene matches. CDR1 is MNHEY and CDR2 is SVGAGI in the germline V gene. This CDR3 is built from 15 residues.

V and J are TRBV7-2 and TRBJ1-1; D is ambiguous. CDR3 length equals 14 residues. Trimming cost V 4 bases and J 1 base, with 10 bases left between them. The germline gives CDR1 SGHTA, CDR2 FQGNSA. CDR3 residues: CASSWRLTNTEAFF. The CDR3 nucleotides read TGTGCCAGCAGCTGGCGGCTCACGAACACTGAAGCTTTCTTT.

This chain connects TRBV21-1 to TRBJ1-5; the table's TRBD1 call for D was not verified on the DNA. TRBV21-1 is a listed pseudogene. The CDR3 is 14 residues long. CDR3 protein: CASSKSGSNQPQHF. The DNA of the CDR3 is TGTGCCAGCAGCAAATCAGGCAGCAATCAGCCCCAGCATTTT.

A few counts support this clone. The rearrangement joins TRBV10-2 to TRBJ2-3; TRBD2 matches at 8 bases. Germline loops: CDR1 WSHSY, CDR2 SAAADI. There are 15 residues in the CDR3. V trimming: 5 bases; J trimming: 5 bases; junction bases outside the gene matches: 9. CDR3: CASSLRPGGQDTQYF. Here the CDR3 DNA reads TGCGCCAGCAGTCTACGGCCGGGGGGGCAAGATACGCAGTATTTT.

The V and J genes are TRBV2 and TRBJ1-5; D possibly corresponds to TRBD1 (6 bases). CDR3 length: 14 amino acids. Germline V gives CDR1 SNHLY, CDR2 FYNNEI. Deletions cut 7 bases from V and 3 bases from J, with 13 bases between. Written as DNA, the CDR3 is TGTGCCAGCATCATCGACAGGAACAATCAGCCCCAGCATTTT. Translating gives CASIIDRNNQPQHF.

The CDR3: CASSPGGLSNTGELFF. The CDR3 DNA follows: TGTGCCAGCAGTCCTGGAGGACTATCGAACACCGGGGAGCTGTTTTTT. V and J are TRBV11-3 and TRBJ2-2, with a tentative D call TRBD2 (6 bases). The CDR3 is 16 residues long. The ends were cut back, 6 bases at V and 0 bases at J, with 14 bases in the middle. Germline-derived CDR1 and CDR2 are SGHNT and YENEEA.

The chain joins TRBV28 to TRBJ1-1; D remains unclear. The V end was cut by 1 base, the J end by 3 bases, with 12 bases between. This CDR3 comprises 15 residues. Germline V gene data show CDR1 as MDHEN and CDR2 as SYDVKM. The CDR3 sequence is CASSLSAAGYTEAFF. The CDR3 DNA reads as TGTGCCAGCAGTTTATCCGCGGCTGGGTACACTGAAGCTTTCTTT.

The J gene is TRBJ1-6, the V gene TRBV30, with D possibly being TRBD1 (6 bases). This CDR3 region has 16 residues. Germline values: CDR1 GTSNPN, CDR2 SVGIG (reference sequence). Trimming took 2 bases from V and 9 from J, leaving 20 bases between them. CDR3 protein: CAWSHRGRINRSPLHF. The CDR3 DNA sequence: TGTGCCTGGAGTCATAGGGGGAGAATAAATCGTTCACCCCTCCACTTT.

V is TRBV9 and J is TRBJ1-2, with 12 positions matching TRBD1. The CDR3 totals 15 residues. The ends lost 0 bases at V and 4 bases at J; junction bases unmatched: 1. Germline-derived CDR1 and CDR2 are SGDLS and YYNGEE. CDR3 in amino acids: CASSVGDRGPYGYTF. In nucleotides, the CDR3 is TGTGCCAGCAGCGTAGGGGACAGGGGGCCCTATGGCTACACCTTC.

V and J are TRBV7-2 and TRBJ1-5; 9 bases line up with TRBD1. Trimming took 5 bases from V and 7 from J; bases not matched to a gene: 9. The germline CDR1 and CDR2 sequences are SGHTA and FQGNSA. This CDR3 contains 15 residues. CDR3 residues: CASSPQTGGGQPQHF. For the CDR3, the DNA is TGTGCCAGCAGCCCACAGACAGGGGGGGGCCAGCCCCAGCATTTT. Together with reference TRBV7-2 and TRBJ1-5, the CDR3 gives the full variable domain: GAGVSQSPSNKVTEKGKDVELRCDPISGHTALYWYRQSLGQGLEFLIYFQGNSAPDKSGLPSDRFSAERTGGSVSTLTIQRTQQEDSAVYLCASSPQTGGGQPQHFGDGTRLSIL.

The chain is built from TRBV6-6 and TRBJ2-3; 11 bases are shared with TRBD2. The CDR3 spans 16 residues. Germline values: CDR1 MNHNY, CDR2 SVGAGI (reference sequence). J gave up 0 bases and V 10 bases, and 9 bases lay outside the gene matches. CDR3 sequence: CATQLAGAPSTDTQYF. In DNA, the CDR3 is TGTGCCACCCAACTAGCGGGGGCCCCTAGCACAGATACGCAGTATTTT.

The chain carries TRBV19 and TRBJ1-4; D uncertain. The CDR3 is 13 amino acids. CDR1 and CDR2 from the germline V gene are LNHDA and SQIVND (reference sequence). V dropped 6 bases and J dropped 8 bases, with 13 bases sitting between them. The DNA for the CDR3 is TGTGCCAGTAGGAATTATAACCTAGAAAAACTGTTTTTT. Translation: CASRNYNLEKLFF.